This is a list of T cell receptor beta chains from one sample in a study of cytomegalovirus exposure and HLA in healthy donors. The table came from immunoSEQ multiplex PCR; TCRdb's copy has only in-frame clones and leaves some out. Of about 94,000 clones in the sample, approximately 78% were seen once. Input material: PBMCs. Receptors were obtained from a woman aged 60-75 years in good health and CMV-seronegative. CDR3s include the opening cysteine and the closing phenylalanine or tryptophan. The order of the fields is clone size, D gene, J gene, V gene, CDR3 DNA, CDR3 protein. A D gene is named only where the DNA matches it firmly. Size tells how often a clone was seen (once, few, many) or the class of an expanded clone, and some rows leave it out.

clone_size: NA; d_call: NA; j_call: TRBJ2-7; v_call: TRBV6-5; cdr3_nt: TGTGCCAGCAGTTACTCCTACAGGGCATTCTACGAGCAGTACTTC; cdr3_aa: CASSYSYRAFYEQYF
clone_size: NA; d_call: NA; j_call: TRBJ1-1; v_call: TRBV6-5; cdr3_nt: TGTGCCAGCAGTTACTCACCCACCGGGAACACTGAAGCTTTCTTT; cdr3_aa: CASSYSPTGNTEAFF
clone_size: NA; d_call: NA; j_call: TRBJ1-2; v_call: TRBV10-3; cdr3_nt: TGTGCCACCCGGCCCCGGGTTAACTATGGCTACACCTTC; cdr3_aa: CATRPRVNYGYTF
clone_size: NA; d_call: NA; j_call: TRBJ1-3; v_call: TRBV9; cdr3_nt: TGTGCCAGCAGCGTAGCTTTAGCAAGCTCTGGAAACACCATATATTTT; cdr3_aa: CASSVALASSGNTIYF
clone_size: few; d_call: TRBD1; j_call: TRBJ1-2; v_call: TRBV11-2; cdr3_nt: TGTGCCAGCAGCTTAGAGGGACAGGGTGGCGGCTACACCTTC; cdr3_aa: CASSLEGQGGGYTF
clone_size: NA; d_call: TRBD1; j_call: TRBJ2-7; v_call: TRBV2; cdr3_nt: TGTGCCAGCAATGGACAGGGAAGTTTCACCTCCTACGAGCAGTACTTC; cdr3_aa: CASNGQGSFTSYEQYF
clone_size: NA; d_call: TRBD2; j_call: TRBJ2-3; v_call: TRBV6-4; cdr3_nt: TGTGCCAGCAGAACTAGCGGCACAGATACGCAGTATTTT; cdr3_aa: CASRTSGTDTQYF
clone_size: NA; d_call: TRBD2; j_call: TRBJ2-7; v_call: TRBV28; cdr3_nt: TGTGCCAGCAGTGCCCCTAGCGGGCGTTCCCCCTACGAGCAGTACTTC; cdr3_aa: CASSAPSGRSPYEQYF
clone_size: NA; d_call: NA; j_call: TRBJ2-4; v_call: TRBV15; cdr3_nt: TGTGCCACCAGCAGAGATCGATCGGGAGCTGGCATTCAGTACTTC; cdr3_aa: CATSRDRSGAGIQYF
clone_size: NA; d_call: NA; j_call: TRBJ1-2; v_call: TRBV5-1; cdr3_nt: TGCGCCAGCAGCTACACAGAGAACTATGGCTACACCTTC; cdr3_aa: CASSYTENYGYTF
clone_size: NA; d_call: NA; j_call: TRBJ2-6; v_call: TRBV14; cdr3_nt: TGTGCCAGCAGCCAAGACGCGGGGACTGGGGCCAACGTCCTGACTTTC; cdr3_aa: CASSQDAGTGANVLTF
clone_size: NA; d_call: TRBD2; j_call: TRBJ2-5; v_call: TRBV5-1; cdr3_nt: TGCGCCAGCAGCTTCGGGACTAGCGGGATCCAAGAGACCCAGTACTTC; cdr3_aa: CASSFGTSGIQETQYF
clone_size: NA; d_call: NA; j_call: TRBJ1-5; v_call: TRBV21-1; cdr3_nt: TGTGCCAGCAGCCTGGACAGGGGAAGAGGCAATCAGCCCCAGCATTTT; cdr3_aa: CASSLDRGRGNQPQHF
clone_size: NA; d_call: NA; j_call: TRBJ1-2; v_call: TRBV28; cdr3_nt: TGTGCCAGCAGTCCCCGGGTGAGCCTGAACTATGGCTACACCTTC; cdr3_aa: CASSPRVSLNYGYTF
clone_size: NA; d_call: NA; j_call: TRBJ1-3; v_call: TRBV5-6; cdr3_nt: TGTGCCAGCAGCCCGACGGGAGCCTCTGGAAACACCATATATTTT; cdr3_aa: CASSPTGASGNTIYF
clone_size: NA; d_call: NA; j_call: TRBJ2-5; v_call: TRBV7-9; cdr3_nt: TGTGCCAGCAGCCCGACCGAGGAGGAGACCCAGTACTTC; cdr3_aa: CASSPTEEETQYF
clone_size: NA; d_call: TRBD1; j_call: TRBJ2-7; v_call: TRBV7-2; cdr3_nt: TGTGCCAGCAGCTTAGCGGTGACAGGGACCTACGAGCAGTACTTC; cdr3_aa: CASSLAVTGTYEQYF